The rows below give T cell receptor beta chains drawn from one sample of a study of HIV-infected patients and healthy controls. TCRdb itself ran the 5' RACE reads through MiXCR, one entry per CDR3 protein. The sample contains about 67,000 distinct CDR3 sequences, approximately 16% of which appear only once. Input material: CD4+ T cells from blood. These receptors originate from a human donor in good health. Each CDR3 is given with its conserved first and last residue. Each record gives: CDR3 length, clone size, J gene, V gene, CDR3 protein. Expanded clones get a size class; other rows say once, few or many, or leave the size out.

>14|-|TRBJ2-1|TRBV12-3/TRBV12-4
CASSPRARGDEQFF
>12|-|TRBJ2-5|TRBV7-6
CASSAAQETQYF
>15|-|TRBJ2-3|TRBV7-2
CASSLTRVRWDTQYF
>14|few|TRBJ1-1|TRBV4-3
CASSQGRMAVEAFF
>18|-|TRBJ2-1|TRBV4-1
CASSQESPTSLAPVEQFF
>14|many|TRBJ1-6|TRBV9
CASSVTAGNSPLHF
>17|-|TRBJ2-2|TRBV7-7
CASSLGSGGPNTGELFF
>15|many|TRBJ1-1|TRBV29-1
CSVSGNRGVNTEAFF
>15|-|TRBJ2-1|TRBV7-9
CASSQFGQGGNEQFF
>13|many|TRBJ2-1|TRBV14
CASSRRPPAEQFF
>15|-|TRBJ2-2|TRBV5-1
CASSLGSPNTGELFF
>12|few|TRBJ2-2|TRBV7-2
CASPWDAGELFF
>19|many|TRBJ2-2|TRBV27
CASSLFGTSGGAKTGELFF
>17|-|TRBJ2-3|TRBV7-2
CASSLSRWGGGTDTQYF
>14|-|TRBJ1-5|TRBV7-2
CASSLKGGNQPQHF
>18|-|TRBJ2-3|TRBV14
CASSQPNWYGGGADTQYF
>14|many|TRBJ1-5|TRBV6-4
CASSVQAGNQPQHF
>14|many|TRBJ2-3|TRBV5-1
CASSLLRGSDTQYF
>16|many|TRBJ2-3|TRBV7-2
CASSLEGGAQGDTQYF
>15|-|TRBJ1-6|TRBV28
CASAQVVVPYSPLHF
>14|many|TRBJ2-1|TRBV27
CATSPPKIYNEQFF
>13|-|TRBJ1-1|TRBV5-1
CASSFVPDSGAFF
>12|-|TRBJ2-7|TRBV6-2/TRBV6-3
CASTTGPWEQYF
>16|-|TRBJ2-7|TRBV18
CASSPNPLGYSYEQYF
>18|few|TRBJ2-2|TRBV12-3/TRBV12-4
CASTPRPPGQVATGELFF
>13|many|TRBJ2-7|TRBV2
CASRARIPYEQYF
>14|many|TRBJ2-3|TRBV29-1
CSVGPVGGTDTQYF
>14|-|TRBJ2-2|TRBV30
CAWRLGLNTGELFF
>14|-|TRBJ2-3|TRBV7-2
CASSASRGTDTQYF
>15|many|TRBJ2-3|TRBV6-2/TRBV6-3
CASTALGTATDTQYF
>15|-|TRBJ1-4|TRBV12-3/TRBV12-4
CASSLLRGPNEKLFF
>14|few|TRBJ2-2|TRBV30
CAWRAGPGTGELFF
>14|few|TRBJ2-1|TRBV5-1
CASSLGASGNEQFF
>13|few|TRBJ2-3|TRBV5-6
CASSAGATDTQYF
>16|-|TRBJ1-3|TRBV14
CVSSQDTLLRGNTIYF
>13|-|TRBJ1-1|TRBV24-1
CATSDSRQGEAFF
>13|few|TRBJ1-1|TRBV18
CASSPDILGEAFF
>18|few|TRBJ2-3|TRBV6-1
CASSEARLAVPSTDTQYF
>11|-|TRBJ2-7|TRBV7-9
CASSNQYEQYF
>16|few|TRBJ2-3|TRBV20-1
CSAREVAGVRTDTQYF
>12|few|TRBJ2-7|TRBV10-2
CASSRTSNEQYF
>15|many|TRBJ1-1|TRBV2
CASTREGAILAEAFF
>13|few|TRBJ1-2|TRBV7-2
CASSPRALYGYTF
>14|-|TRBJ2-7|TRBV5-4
CASSLDTRDSEQYF
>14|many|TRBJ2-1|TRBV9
CASSFRQDYNEQFF
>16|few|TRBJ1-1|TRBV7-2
CASSLMAAPMNTEAFF
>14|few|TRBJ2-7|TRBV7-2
CASSTGTSVYEQYF
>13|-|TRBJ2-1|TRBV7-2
CASSPWGPNEQFF
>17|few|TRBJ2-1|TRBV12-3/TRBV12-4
CASSLAVVAGGYREQFF
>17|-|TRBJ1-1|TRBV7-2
CASSFRRQGAQGTEAFF
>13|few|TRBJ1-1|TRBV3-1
CASSPRADREAFF
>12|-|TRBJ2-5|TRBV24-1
CATSDFLETQYF
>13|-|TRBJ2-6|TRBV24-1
CATASSGANVLTF
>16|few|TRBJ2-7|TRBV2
CASSEARAGRSSEQYF